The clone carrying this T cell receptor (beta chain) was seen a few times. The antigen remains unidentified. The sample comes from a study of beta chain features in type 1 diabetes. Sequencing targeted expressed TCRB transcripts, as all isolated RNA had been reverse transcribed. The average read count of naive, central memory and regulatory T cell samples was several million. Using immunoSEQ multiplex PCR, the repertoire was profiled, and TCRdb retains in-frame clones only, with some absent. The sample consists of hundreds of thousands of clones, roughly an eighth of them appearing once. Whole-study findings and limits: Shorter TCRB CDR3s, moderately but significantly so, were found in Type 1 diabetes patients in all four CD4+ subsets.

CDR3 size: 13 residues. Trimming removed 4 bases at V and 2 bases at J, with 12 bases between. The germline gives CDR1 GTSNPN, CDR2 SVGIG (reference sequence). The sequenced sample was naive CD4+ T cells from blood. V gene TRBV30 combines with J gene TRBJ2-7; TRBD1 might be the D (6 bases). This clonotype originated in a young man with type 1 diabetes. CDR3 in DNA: TGTGCCTGGAATGGCAGGGGCACCTACGAGCAGTACTTC. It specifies CAWNGRGTYEQYF.